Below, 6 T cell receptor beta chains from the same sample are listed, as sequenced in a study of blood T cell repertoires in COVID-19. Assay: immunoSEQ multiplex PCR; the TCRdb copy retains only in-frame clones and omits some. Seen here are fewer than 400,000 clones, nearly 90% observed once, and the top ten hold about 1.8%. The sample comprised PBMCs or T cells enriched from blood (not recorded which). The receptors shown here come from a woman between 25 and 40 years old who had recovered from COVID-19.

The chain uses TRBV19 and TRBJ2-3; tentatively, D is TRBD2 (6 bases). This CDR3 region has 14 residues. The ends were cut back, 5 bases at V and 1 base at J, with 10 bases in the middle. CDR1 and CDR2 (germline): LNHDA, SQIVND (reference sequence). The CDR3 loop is CASSGGVRTDTQYF. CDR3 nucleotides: TGTGCCAGTAGTGGCGGGGTACGCACAGATACGCAGTATTTT. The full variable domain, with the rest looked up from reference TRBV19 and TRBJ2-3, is DGGITQSPKYLFRKEGQNVTLSCEQNLNHDAMYWYRQDPGQGLRLIYYSQIVNDFQKGDIAEGYSVSREKKESFPLTVTSAQKNPTAFYLCASSGGVRTDTQYFGPGTRLTVL.

The CDR3 spells CSVEYRTGSDQPQHF. In nucleotides, the CDR3 is TGCAGCGTTGAATATCGGACAGGGTCAGATCAGCCCCAGCATTTT. The chain carries TRBV29-1 and TRBJ1-5; 8 bases are a match to TRBD1. This CDR3 spans 15 amino acids. CDR1 SQVTM and CDR2 ANQGSEA come from the germline V gene. V shed 2 bases, J shed 5 bases, and the junction held 8 bases outside the gene matches.

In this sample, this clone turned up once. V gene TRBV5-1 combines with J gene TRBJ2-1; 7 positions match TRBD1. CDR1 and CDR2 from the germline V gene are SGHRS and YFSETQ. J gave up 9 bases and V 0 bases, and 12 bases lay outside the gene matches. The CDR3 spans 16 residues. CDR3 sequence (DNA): TGCGCCAGCAGCTTGGCAGGGGGAACCTCGTCAATTGAGCAGTTCTTC. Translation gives CASSLAGGTSSIEQFF.

CDR3 residues: CASRDISNSPLHF. In nucleotides, the CDR3 is TGTGCCAGTAGGGACATATCGAATTCACCCCTCCACTTT. This rearrangement joins TRBV2 to TRBJ1-6; D possibly corresponds to TRBD1 (6 bases). V lost 9 bases to trimming and J lost 7 bases, with 13 bases between them. The CDR3 covers 13 residues. CDR1 SNHLY and CDR2 FYNNEI come from the germline V gene.

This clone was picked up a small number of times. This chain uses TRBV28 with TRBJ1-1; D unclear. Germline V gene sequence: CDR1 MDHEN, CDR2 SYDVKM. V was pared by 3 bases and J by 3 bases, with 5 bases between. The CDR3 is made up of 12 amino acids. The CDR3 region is CASSLGDTEAFF. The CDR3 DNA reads TGTGCCAGCAGTTTGGGCGACACTGAAGCTTTCTTT. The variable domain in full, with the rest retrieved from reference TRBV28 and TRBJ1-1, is DVKVTQSSRYLVKRTGEKVFLECVQDMDHENMFWYRQDPGLGLRLIYFSYDVKMKEKGDIPEGYSVSREKKERFSLILESASTNQTSMYLCASSLGDTEAFFGQGTRLTVV.

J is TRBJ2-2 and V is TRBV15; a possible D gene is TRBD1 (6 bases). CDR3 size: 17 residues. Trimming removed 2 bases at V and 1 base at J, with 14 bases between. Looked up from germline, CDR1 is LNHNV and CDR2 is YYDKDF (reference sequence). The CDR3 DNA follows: TGTGCCACCAGCAGACCCCGGGACACACTGAACACCGGGGAGCTGTTTTTT. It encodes CATSRPRDTLNTGELFF.